This T cell receptor beta chain was identified during a study of vaccination effects on CD4 cells after COVID-19. Study-level information: A couple of convalescent pre-vaccine samples were taken 142 and 148 days post-diagnosis.

TCRdb's copy holds only in-frame clones and misses some; the assay was immunoSEQ multiplex PCR. Of 45,000 to 70,000 clones in the sample, about 77% were seen once. Study outcomes and limitations: In convalescents, spike-reactive clones (those seen post-vaccine) were mainly new vaccine-induced clones.

Antigen-specific CD4+ T cells were expanded (with viral peptide pools) by the ViraFEST assay ahead of sequencing. Scientists isolated CD4+ T cells after an approximately 10-day culture period ended. By PCR, the person was confirmed to have had SARS-CoV-2 infection between March and December 2020. IL-2 medium took the place of half the medium on both days 3 and 7. Points on this clone: The target antigen is unknown. One end of the junction does not line up with germline, which may come from a read error.

The TCR comes from a human donor who had a prior SARS-CoV-2 infection. The sequencing used CD4+ T cells from PBMCs cultured with HIV peptides, collected before COVID-19 vaccination. Described subset: HIV-1 Nef peptide pool negative control/reference culture.

CDR3 residues: CASRLGGSYGYTF. CDR3 coding DNA: TGTGCCAGCAGATTAGGGGGTTCCTATGGCTACACCTTC. V usage is TRBV12-3 or TRBV12-4 and J usage is TRBJ1-2; a weak D match, TRBD1 (6 bases). The CDR3 spans 13 residues.